This TCR beta chain was captured by sequencing in a study of Graves' ophthalmopathy and Graves' hyperthyroidism. RNA transcripts were the template, and TCR beta CDR3 regions were amplified from them. Second-round multiplex PCR came after first-round RT-PCR with HTBI primers. MiXCR, run by TCRdb on the multiplex PCR reads, gives a single entry per CDR3 protein. The table shows 150,000 to 200,000 distinct CDR3 sequences, with 35% to 45% occurring only once. The V gene's germline CDR1 is MNHEY and CDR2 SVGEGT. V lost 2 bases to trimming and J lost 1 base, with 14 bases between them. This CDR3 comprises 16 residues. This clonotype was recorded many times.

This TCR was sampled from a man aged 25 to 40 with Graves' ophthalmopathy. Material for sequencing was peripheral blood. The V gene is TRBV6-2 or TRBV6-3, the J gene TRBJ1-1; no reliable D call. Here the CDR3 DNA reads TGTGCCAGCAGTTACCCTGGGGTAGGACCGAACACTGAAGCTTTCTTT. Translated, it gives CASSYPGVGPNTEAFF.